Listed below are T cell receptor beta chains from one sample, sequenced in a study of blood T cell repertoires in COVID-19. Clones were sequenced by immunoSEQ multiplex PCR, and TCRdb holds only the in-frame ones, with some missing. The table records about 200,000 clones, roughly 82% of them present only once. Sequencing was done on a sample of PBMCs or T cells enriched from blood (not recorded which). These receptors all come from a woman between 55 and 75 years old with acute COVID-19. CDR3s include the opening cysteine and the closing phenylalanine or tryptophan. A D gene is named only where the DNA matches it firmly. Some rows have no size entry. The others give once, few or many, or a class for an expanded clone.

V	size	D	length	J	CDR3	DNA
TRBV4-3	NA	TRBD1	16	TRBJ1-2	CASSQDVAGGAYGYTF	TGCGCCAGCAGCCAAGATGTGGCAGGGGGCGCTTATGGCTACACCTTC
TRBV5-5	once	NA	15	TRBJ2-1	CASSLQSPGYNEQFF	TGTGCCAGCAGCTTGCAATCGCCGGGCTACAATGAGCAGTTCTTC
TRBV19	NA	NA	13	TRBJ1-1	CASSSGRMSEAFF	TGTGCCAGTAGTTCAGGGAGGATGTCTGAAGCTTTCTTT
TRBV7-6	NA	TRBD2	17	TRBJ2-3	CASSLALAGDGTDTQYF	TGTGCCAGCAGCTTAGCCCTAGCGGGAGATGGCACAGATACGCAGTATTTT
TRBV4-3	NA	TRBD1	14	TRBJ1-2	CASSQDRGTGGYTF	TGCGCCAGCAGCCAAGATAGAGGGACAGGGGGCTACACCTTC
TRBV7-9	NA	NA	18	TRBJ1-3	CASSLAWRKAGVRNTIYF	TGTGCCAGCAGCTTAGCTTGGCGTAAGGCCGGGGTACGAAACACCATATATTTT
TRBV13	NA	TRBD2	15	TRBJ2-1	CASSSPGLAIDEQFF	TGTGCCAGCAGCTCTCCGGGACTAGCGATCGATGAGCAGTTCTTC
TRBV6-5	NA	TRBD1	15	TRBJ2-1	CASSHDRGRGIEQFF	TGTGCCAGCAGCCATGACAGGGGGCGCGGTATTGAGCAGTTCTTC
TRBV7-2	few	NA	16	TRBJ1-3	CASSLADRISGNTIYF	TGTGCCAGCAGCTTAGCGGACAGAATCTCTGGAAACACCATATATTTT
TRBV5-1	NA	TRBD1	15	TRBJ1-4	CASSFLGQGGEKLFF	TGCGCCAGCAGCTTCCTGGGACAGGGGGGAGAAAAACTGTTTTTT
TRBV6-5	once	NA	15	TRBJ2-2	CASSHRGGYTGELFF	TGTGCCAGCAGCCACAGGGGGGGATACACCGGGGAGCTGTTTTTT
TRBV10-2	NA	NA	12	TRBJ2-6	CASRSGANVLTF	TGCGCCAGTCGCTCTGGGGCCAACGTCCTGACTTTC
TRBV20-1	NA	TRBD1	10	TRBJ1-1	CSAWDREAFF	TGCAGTGCCTGGGACAGGGAAGCTTTCTTT
TRBV3-1/TRBV3-2	many	NA	15	TRBJ1-4	CATYAGFGTNEKLFF	TGTGCCACCTACGCAGGGTTTGGAACTAATGAAAAACTGTTTTTT
TRBV3-1/TRBV3-2	NA	TRBD1	19	TRBJ2-6	CASSQGKGARPSGANVLTF	TGTGCCAGCAGCCAAGGCAAGGGGGCGCGACCATCTGGGGCCAACGTCCTGACTTTC
TRBV12-3/TRBV12-4	once	NA	13	TRBJ1-5	CASSLNGEQPQHF	TGTGCCAGCAGTTTAAACGGTGAACAGCCCCAGCATTTT
TRBV2	few	NA	14	TRBJ2-1	CASSPQVAVGEQFF	TGTGCCAGCAGTCCCCAAGTGGCCGTCGGGGAGCAGTTCTTC
TRBV7-9	NA	TRBD2	13	TRBJ2-1	CASTDGAGEGQFF	TGTGCCAGCACCGACGGGGCGGGAGAGGGGCAGTTCTTC
TRBV27	NA	NA	15	TRBJ1-2	CASRRAMGQNYGYTF	TGTGCCAGCAGGAGAGCAATGGGACAAAACTATGGCTACACCTTC
TRBV9	NA	TRBD1	15	TRBJ2-2	CASSSTTGGEGELFF	TGTGCCAGCAGCTCAACAACAGGGGGCGAAGGGGAGCTGTTTTTT
TRBV9	NA	TRBD1	16	TRBJ2-5	CASSVVQGTDQETQYF	TGTGCCAGCAGCGTAGTCCAAGGGACAGACCAAGAGACCCAGTACTTC
TRBV30	NA	TRBD1	14	TRBJ1-4	CAWRRQGGSEKLFF	TGTGCCTGGAGGCGACAGGGGGGAAGCGAAAAACTGTTTTTT
TRBV5-1	NA	TRBD1	15	TRBJ2-3	CASSVGQGGGDTQYF	TGCGCCAGCAGCGTCGGTCAAGGGGGCGGAGATACGCAGTATTTT
TRBV29-1	NA	TRBD2	17	TRBJ2-5	CSVVKGLSGRAWGTQYF	TGCAGCGTTGTAAAAGGGCTTAGCGGGAGGGCCTGGGGAACCCAGTACTTC
TRBV6-5	NA	NA	15	TRBJ1-6	CASSYLQGRNSPLHF	TGTGCCAGCAGTTACTTACAGGGTAGGAATTCACCTCTCCACTTT
TRBV19	NA	TRBD2	15	TRBJ2-1	CASNSGLAIYNEQFF	TGTGCCAGTAACTCGGGACTAGCGATCTACAATGAGCAGTTCTTC
TRBV7-2	NA	NA	13	TRBJ1-1	CASSVDRNTEAFF	TGTGCCAGCAGCGTCGACAGGAACACTGAAGCTTTCTTT
TRBV7-2	few	NA	15	TRBJ2-3	CASSLDGLAPDTQYF	TGTGCCAGCAGCTTAGATGGCCTAGCCCCAGATACGCAGTATTTT
TRBV7-2	NA	NA	13	TRBJ2-5	CASSFSGEETQYF	TGTGCCAGCAGCTTTTCGGGGGAAGAGACCCAGTACTTC
TRBV4-3	NA	TRBD2	16	TRBJ2-4	CASSRGLAGGQNIQYF	TGCGCCAGCAGCCGTGGACTAGCGGGGGGGCAGAACATTCAGTACTTC
TRBV10-1	NA	TRBD2	14	TRBJ2-3	CASSQGTSFGTQYF	TGCGCCAGCAGCCAGGGGACTAGCTTCGGTACGCAGTATTTT
TRBV4-1	NA	NA	13	TRBJ2-1	CASSPAMVPEQFF	TGCGCCAGCAGCCCCGCTATGGTCCCTGAGCAGTTCTTC
TRBV6-6	NA	NA	13	TRBJ1-1	CASSYRGEGVAFF	TGTGCCAGCAGTTACCGGGGGGAAGGTGTAGCTTTCTTT
TRBV9	NA	TRBD2	15	TRBJ2-2	CASSPSGMNTGELFF	TGTGCCAGCAGCCCTAGCGGGATGAACACCGGGGAGCTGTTTTTT
TRBV5-8	NA	NA	16	TRBJ2-2	CASSFSRGANTGELFF	TGTGCCAGCAGCTTTAGCAGGGGGGCTAACACCGGGGAGCTGTTTTTT
TRBV5-6	NA	TRBD2	18	TRBJ2-2	CASSTYPRVLAGAGELFF	TGTGCCAGCAGCACCTATCCCAGGGTGCTAGCGGGAGCCGGGGAGCTGTTTTTT
TRBV7-8	NA	TRBD2	17	TRBJ2-3	CASSPGLAGGVTDTQYF	TGTGCCAGCAGCCCAGGACTAGCGGGGGGGGTCACAGATACGCAGTATTTT
TRBV7-2	NA	TRBD1	15	TRBJ1-2	CASSKDRGLSYGYTF	TGTGCCAGCAGCAAAGACAGGGGGCTCTCTTATGGCTACACCTTC
TRBV9	NA	NA	15	TRBJ1-5	CASSVEGTPGQPQHF	TGTGCCAGCAGCGTAGAGGGGACACCGGGGCAGCCCCAGCATTTT
TRBV5-1	NA	TRBD1	12	TRBJ1-2	CASRDRMGGYTF	TGCGCCAGCAGGGACAGGATGGGTGGCTACACCTTC
TRBV3-1/TRBV3-2	once	NA	14	TRBJ2-7	CASSQGPGGYEQYF	TGTGCCAGCAGCCAAGGCCCCGGAGGGTACGAGCAGTACTTC
TRBV19	NA	NA	17	TRBJ1-5	CASSRGNWFNGNQPQHF	TGTGCCAGTAGTAGGGGCAATTGGTTTAACGGGAATCAGCCCCAGCATTTT
TRBV19	NA	NA	17	TRBJ1-4	CASSMTFGGTQDEKLFF	TGTGCCAGTAGTATGACCTTCGGCGGGACGCAGGATGAAAAACTGTTTTTT